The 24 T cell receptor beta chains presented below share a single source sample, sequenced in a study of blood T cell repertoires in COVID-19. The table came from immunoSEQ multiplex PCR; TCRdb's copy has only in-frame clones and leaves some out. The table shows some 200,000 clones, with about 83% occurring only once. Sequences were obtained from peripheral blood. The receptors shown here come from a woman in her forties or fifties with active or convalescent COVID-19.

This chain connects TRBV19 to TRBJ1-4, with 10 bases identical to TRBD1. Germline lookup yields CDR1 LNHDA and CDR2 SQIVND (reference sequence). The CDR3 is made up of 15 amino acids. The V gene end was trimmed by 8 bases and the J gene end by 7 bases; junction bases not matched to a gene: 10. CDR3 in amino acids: CASVPAGTGVEKLFF. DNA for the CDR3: TGTGCCAGTGTACCCGCCGGGACAGGGGTTGAAAAACTGTTTTTT.

The CDR3 DNA reads TGTGCCAGCAGCGCAACTACTAGCACAGATACGCAGTATTTT. The encoded protein is CASSATTSTDTQYF. The chain links TRBV6-4 to TRBJ2-3, with no clear D. In germline, CDR1 is MRHNA, CDR2 SNTAGT. The germline V and J ends were trimmed by 6 bases and 0 bases, with 10 bases remaining between them. This CDR3 comprises 14 residues.

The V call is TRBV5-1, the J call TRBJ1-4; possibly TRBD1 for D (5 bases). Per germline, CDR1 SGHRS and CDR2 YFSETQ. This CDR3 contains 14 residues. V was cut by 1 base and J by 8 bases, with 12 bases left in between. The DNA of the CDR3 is TGCGCCAGCAGCTTGAACCTGGAGGGGGAAAAACTGTTTTTT. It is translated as CASSLNLEGEKLFF.

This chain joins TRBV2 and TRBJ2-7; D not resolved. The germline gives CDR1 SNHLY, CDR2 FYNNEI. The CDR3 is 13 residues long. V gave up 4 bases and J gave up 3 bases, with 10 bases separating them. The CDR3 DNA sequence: TGTGCCAGCAGTGTGAGCTCTATCTACGAGCAGTACTTC. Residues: CASSVSSIYEQYF.

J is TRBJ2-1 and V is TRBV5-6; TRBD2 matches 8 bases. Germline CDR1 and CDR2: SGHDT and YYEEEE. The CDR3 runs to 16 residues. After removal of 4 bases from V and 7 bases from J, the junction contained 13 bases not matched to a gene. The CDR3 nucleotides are TGTGCCAGCAGCCCACGGGGGCTAGCGGGTGGGAATGAGCAGTTCTTC. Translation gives CASSPRGLAGGNEQFF.

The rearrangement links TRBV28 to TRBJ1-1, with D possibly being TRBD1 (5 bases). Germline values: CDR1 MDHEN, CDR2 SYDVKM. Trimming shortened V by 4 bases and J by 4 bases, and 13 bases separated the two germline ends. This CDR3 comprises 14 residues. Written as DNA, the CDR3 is TGTGCCAGCAGTTCACCAGGGTGGGGCACTGAAGCTTTCTTT. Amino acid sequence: CASSSPGWGTEAFF. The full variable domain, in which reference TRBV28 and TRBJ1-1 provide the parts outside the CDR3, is DVKVTQSSRYLVKRTGEKVFLECVQDMDHENMFWYRQDPGLGLRLIYFSYDVKMKEKGDIPEGYSVSREKKERFSLILESASTNQTSMYLCASSSPGWGTEAFFGQGTRLTVV.

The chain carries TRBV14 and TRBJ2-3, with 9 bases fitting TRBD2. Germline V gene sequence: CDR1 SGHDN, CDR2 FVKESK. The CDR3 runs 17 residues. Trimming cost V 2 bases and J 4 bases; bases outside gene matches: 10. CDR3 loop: CASSQNRGQRGADTQYF. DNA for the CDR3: TGTGCCAGCAGCCAAAACCGCGGACAGCGGGGGGCAGATACGCAGTATTTT.

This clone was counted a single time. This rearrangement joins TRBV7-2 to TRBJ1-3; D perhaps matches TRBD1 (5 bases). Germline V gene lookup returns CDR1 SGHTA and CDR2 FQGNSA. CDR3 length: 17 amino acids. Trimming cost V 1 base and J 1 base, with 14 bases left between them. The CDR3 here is CASSLEGPIDSGNTIYF. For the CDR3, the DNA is TGTGCCAGCAGCTTAGAGGGGCCGATAGATTCTGGAAACACCATATATTTT.

This chain's CDR3 is CASSQTGGGPLHF. Here the CDR3 DNA reads TGTGCCAGCAGCCAGACAGGGGGAGGACCCCTCCACTTT. The chain links TRBV3-1 (or the pseudogene TRBV3-2) to TRBJ1-6; 9 bases line up with TRBD1. V trimming: 3 bases; J trimming: 12 bases; junction bases outside the gene matches: 3. The V gene's germline CDR1 is LGHDT and CDR2 YNNKEL (reference sequence). The CDR3 has 13 residues.

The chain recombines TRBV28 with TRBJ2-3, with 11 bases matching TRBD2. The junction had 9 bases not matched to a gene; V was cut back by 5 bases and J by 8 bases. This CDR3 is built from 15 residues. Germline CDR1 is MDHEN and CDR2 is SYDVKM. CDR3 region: CASSRPSGGHPTQYF. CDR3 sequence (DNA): TGTGCCAGCAGTCGACCTAGCGGGGGGCACCCTACGCAGTATTTT.

Here the CDR3 reads CASSMDRANQPQHF. The CDR3 DNA sequence: TGTGCCAGCAGCATGGACAGGGCTAATCAGCCCCAGCATTTT. The chain has TRBV7-2 and TRBJ1-5; 8 nucleotides line up with TRBD1. V lost 5 bases, J lost 4 bases, and 4 bases stayed unmatched. Germline V gives CDR1 SGHTA, CDR2 FQGNSA. CDR3 length: 14 amino acids.

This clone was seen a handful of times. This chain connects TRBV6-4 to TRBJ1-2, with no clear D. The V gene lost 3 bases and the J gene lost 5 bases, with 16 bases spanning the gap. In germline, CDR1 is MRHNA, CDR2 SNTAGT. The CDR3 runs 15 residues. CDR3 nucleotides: TGTGCCAGCAGTGAGATCGCAGAGACTGGGTATGGCTACACCTTC. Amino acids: CASSEIAETGYGYTF.

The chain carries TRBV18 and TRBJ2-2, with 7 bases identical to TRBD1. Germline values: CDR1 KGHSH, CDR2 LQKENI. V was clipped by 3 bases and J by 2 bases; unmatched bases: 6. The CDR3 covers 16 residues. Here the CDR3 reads CASSPRQGRNTGELFF. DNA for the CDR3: TGTGCCAGCTCACCCCGACAGGGAAGAAACACCGGGGAGCTGTTTTTT.

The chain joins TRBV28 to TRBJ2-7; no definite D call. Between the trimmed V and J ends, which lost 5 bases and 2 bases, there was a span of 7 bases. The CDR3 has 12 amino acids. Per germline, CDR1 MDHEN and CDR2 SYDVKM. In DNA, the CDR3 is TGTGCCAGCAGTCTCTTTCCCTACGAGCAGTACTTC. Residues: CASSLFPYEQYF. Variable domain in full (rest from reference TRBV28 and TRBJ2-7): DVKVTQSSRYLVKRTGEKVFLECVQDMDHENMFWYRQDPGLGLRLIYFSYDVKMKEKGDIPEGYSVSREKKERFSLILESASTNQTSMYLCASSLFPYEQYFGPGTRLTVT.

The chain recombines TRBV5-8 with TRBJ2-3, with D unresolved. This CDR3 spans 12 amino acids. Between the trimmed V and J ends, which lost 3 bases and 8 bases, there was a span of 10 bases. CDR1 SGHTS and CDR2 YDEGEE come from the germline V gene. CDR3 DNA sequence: TGTGCCAGCAGCTCAGAGGTCGCTACGCAGTATTTT. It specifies CASSSEVATQYF. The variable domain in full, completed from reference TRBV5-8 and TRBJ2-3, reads EAGVTQSPTHLIKTRGQQATLRCSPISGHTSVYWYQQALGLGLQFLLWYDEGEERNRGNFPPRFSGRQFPNYSSELNVNALELEDSALYLCASSSEVATQYFGPGTRLTVL.

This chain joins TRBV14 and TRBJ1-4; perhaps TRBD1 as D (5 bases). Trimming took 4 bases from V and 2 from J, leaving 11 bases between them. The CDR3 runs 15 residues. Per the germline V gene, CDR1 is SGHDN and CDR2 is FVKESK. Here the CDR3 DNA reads TGTGCCAGCAGCCTTACAGGTCGCACTAATGAAAAACTGTTTTTT. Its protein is CASSLTGRTNEKLFF.

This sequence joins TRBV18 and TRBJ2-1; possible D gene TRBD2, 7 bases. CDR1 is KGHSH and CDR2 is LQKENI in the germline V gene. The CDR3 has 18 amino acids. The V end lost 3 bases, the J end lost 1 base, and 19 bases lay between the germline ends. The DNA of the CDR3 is TGTGCCAGCTCACCCACGGGGGGCAGGGGAGGATCCTACAATGAGCAGTTCTTC. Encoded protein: CASSPTGGRGGSYNEQFF.

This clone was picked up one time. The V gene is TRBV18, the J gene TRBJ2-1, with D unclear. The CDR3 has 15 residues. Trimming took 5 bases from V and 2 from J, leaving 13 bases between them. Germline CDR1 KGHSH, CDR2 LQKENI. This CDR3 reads CASSDSRFTYNEQFF. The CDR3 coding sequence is TGTGCCAGCTCAGACTCTAGATTCACCTACAATGAGCAGTTCTTC.

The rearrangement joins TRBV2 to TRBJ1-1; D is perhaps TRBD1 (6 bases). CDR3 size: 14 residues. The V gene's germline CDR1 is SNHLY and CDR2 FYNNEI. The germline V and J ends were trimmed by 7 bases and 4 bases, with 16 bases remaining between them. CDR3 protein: CASIFTGSGTEAFF. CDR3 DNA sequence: TGTGCCAGCATTTTCACAGGGAGCGGCACTGAAGCTTTCTTT.

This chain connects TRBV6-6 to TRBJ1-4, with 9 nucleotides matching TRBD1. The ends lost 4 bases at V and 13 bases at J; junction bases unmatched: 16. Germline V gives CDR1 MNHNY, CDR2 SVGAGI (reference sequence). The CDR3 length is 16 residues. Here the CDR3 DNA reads TGTGCCAGCAGTTCTCAAATGGGGACAGGGCCTGAGGGACTGTTTTTT. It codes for CASSSQMGTGPEGLFF.

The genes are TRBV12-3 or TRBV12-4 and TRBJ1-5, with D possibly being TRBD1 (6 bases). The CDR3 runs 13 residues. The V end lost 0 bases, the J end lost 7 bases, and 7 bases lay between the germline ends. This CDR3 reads CASSLAQGQPQHF. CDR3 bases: TGTGCCAGCAGTTTAGCGCAGGGGCAGCCCCAGCATTTT.

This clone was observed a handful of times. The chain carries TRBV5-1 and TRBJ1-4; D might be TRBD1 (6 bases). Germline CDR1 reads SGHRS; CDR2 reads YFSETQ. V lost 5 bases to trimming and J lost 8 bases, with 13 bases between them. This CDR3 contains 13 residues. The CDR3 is CASRDRPPEKLFF. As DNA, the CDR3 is TGCGCCAGCAGAGACAGGCCTCCCGAAAAACTGTTTTTT.

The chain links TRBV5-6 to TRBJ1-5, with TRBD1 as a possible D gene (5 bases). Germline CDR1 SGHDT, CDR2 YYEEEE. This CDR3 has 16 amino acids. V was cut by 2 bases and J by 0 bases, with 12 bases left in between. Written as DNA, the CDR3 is TGTGCCAGCAGCTTAAACCCAGGGTTTAGCAATCAGCCCCAGCATTTT. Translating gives CASSLNPGFSNQPQHF.

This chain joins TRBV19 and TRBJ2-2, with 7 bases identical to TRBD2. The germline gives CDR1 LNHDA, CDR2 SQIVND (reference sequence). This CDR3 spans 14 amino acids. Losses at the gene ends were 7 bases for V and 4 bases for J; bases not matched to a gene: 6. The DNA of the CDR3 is TGTGCCAGTATAGGAAGGGAGGGCACCGGGGAGCTGTTTTTT. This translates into CASIGREGTGELFF. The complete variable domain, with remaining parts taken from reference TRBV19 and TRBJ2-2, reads DGGITQSPKYLFRKEGQNVTLSCEQNLNHDAMYWYRQDPGQGLRLIYYSQIVNDFQKGDIAEGYSVSREKKESFPLTVTSAQKNPTAFYLCASIGREGTGELFFGEGSRLTVL.